This is a list of T cell receptor beta chains from one sample in a study of T-cell reconstitution after alpha-beta-depleted transplantation in children. A single record per CDR3 protein comes from TCRdb applying MiXCR to the PCR reads. The sample holds over 400,000 distinct CDR3 sequences; 43% are singletons and the top ten take under 30%. The sequencing used PBMCs, collected before TCRalphabeta/CD19-depleted stem cell transplant. The receptors were gathered from a girl aged 2-10 years with aplastic anemia, due to receive a stem cell transplant. The CDR3 runs from the conserved cysteine through the conserved F or W. A D gene is named only where the DNA matches it firmly. A clone size is listed for some rows: how often the clone was seen (once, few, many), or a class if it is expanded.

.	TRBV20-1	TRBJ2-7	TRBD2	TGCAGTGCTAGAGGGACTAGCGGGAGACCCTACGAGCAGTACTTC	CSARGTSGRPYEQYF
.	TRBV7-9	TRBJ2-7	.	TGTGCCAGCAGCTTAGACGGGAAGACTGTGGACGAGCAGTACTTC	CASSLDGKTVDEQYF
.	TRBV10-3	TRBJ2-1	TRBD2	TGTGCCATCAGTGTAAGCGGGAGGGCCATCAATGAGCAGTTCTTC	CAISVSGRAINEQFF
.	TRBV27	TRBJ2-1	TRBD1	TGTGCCAGCTGCTCGGACAGGGGGTATGAGCAGTTCTTC	CASCSDRGYEQFF
few	TRBV20-1	TRBJ2-7	TRBD1	TGCAGTGCCCCGAGTCCGGCGACGACAGGGGGTTACGAGCAGTACTTC	CSAPSPATTGGYEQYF
.	TRBV20-1	TRBJ1-1	.	TGCAGTGCTAGAGGCGGGTCCAGCCAGCCTGAAGCTTTCTTT	CSARGGSSQPEAFF
.	TRBV7-9	TRBJ2-7	.	TGTGCCTCATCCGGGAGCCCTTCCTACGAGCAGTACTTC	CASSGSPSYEQYF
.	TRBV20-1	TRBJ1-5	TRBD1	TGCAGTGCTAGAGATAGGGGGACAGGGGGCAATTTTTTAGGTCAGCCCCAGCATTTT	CSARDRGTGGNFLGQPQHF
many	TRBV5-1	TRBJ1-2	.	TGCGCCAGCAGCTTCGGGACTGCGGAAGGCGGCTACACCTTC	CASSFGTAEGGYTF
many	TRBV4-1	TRBJ2-7	.	TGCGCCAGCAGTCACAGGGTTTTGACCTACGAGCAGTACTTC	CASSHRVLTYEQYF
many	TRBV5-1	TRBJ2-1	TRBD1	TGCGCCAGCAGCGCGGGACAGGGCAATGAGCAGTTCTTC	CASSAGQGNEQFF
.	TRBV5-1	TRBJ2-7	TRBD2	TGCGCCAGCAGCTTGAGGCTAGCGGGGGCCTTTACCTACGAGCAGTACTTC	CASSLRLAGAFTYEQYF
.	TRBV7-2	TRBJ2-3	TRBD2	TGTGCCAGCGGATCCAGGGCGGGAGTGGCAGATACGCAGTATTTT	CASGSRAGVADTQYF
.	TRBV20-1	TRBJ2-2	TRBD2	TGCAGTGCTAGGTCCCCCGGGGGACTAGAAGCCGGGGAGCTGTTTTTT	CSARSPGGLEAGELFF
.	TRBV9	TRBJ1-2	.	TGTGCCAGCAAAGGGATGGGACATGGCTACACCTTC	CASKGMGHGYTF
many	TRBV20-1	TRBJ2-2	.	TGCAGTGCTATAAGGGGGGCCGGGGAGCTGTTTTTT	CSAIRGAGELFF
.	TRBV7-2	TRBJ2-6	.	TGTGCCAGCAGCTTATTTTTAGGAAGGGCTGGGGCCAACGTCCTGACTTTC	CASSLFLGRAGANVLTF
once	TRBV6-2/TRBV6-3	TRBJ2-7	TRBD1	TGTGCCAGCAGTTCCACAGGGGCGTATACCTACGAGCAGTACTTC	CASSSTGAYTYEQYF
few	TRBV6-1	TRBJ1-6	TRBD1	TGTGCCAGCAGACTACGGGAACAGGGGGCGCGAGCACCCCTCCACTTT	CASRLREQGARAPLHF
.	TRBV11-2	TRBJ2-3	.	TGTGCCAGCAGCTCAGAATGGCGGGTTCTGAGCACAGATACGCAGTATTTT	CASSSEWRVLSTDTQYF
.	TRBV7-2	TRBJ1-6	TRBD1	TGTGCCAGCAGCCTGGGACAGTCCTATAATTCACCCCTCCACTTT	CASSLGQSYNSPLHF
.	TRBV6-1	TRBJ2-1	TRBD2	TGTGCCAGCAGCCCCGGGACTAGCGGGCTTAGCCCGTACAATGAGCAGTTCTTC	CASSPGTSGLSPYNEQFF
.	TRBV12-3/TRBV12-4	TRBJ2-1	.	TGTGCCAGCAGTTCCCGGACGTTCTTC	CASSSRTFF
many	TRBV20-1	TRBJ2-2	.	TGCAGTGCCGGGGTACTCGGGGGCTCGAACACCGGGGAGCTGTTTTTT	CSAGVLGGSNTGELFF
.	TRBV10-3	TRBJ2-3	.	TGTGCCATCAGTCAGGGTTCGGCCCGGTATTTT	CAISQGSARYF
.	TRBV6-5	TRBJ2-1	TRBD2	TGTGCCAGCAGTTACGAGGGAGGGGCCTACAATGAGCAGTTCTTC	CASSYEGGAYNEQFF
.	TRBV20-1	TRBJ2-1	.	TGCAGTGCTAGAGGGTTGACAGAGGGTCGCTCCTACAATGAGCAGTTCTTC	CSARGLTEGRSYNEQFF
few	TRBV7-8	TRBJ2-7	.	TGTGCCAGCAGCTCCTTCGGACACAACTACGAGCAGTACTTC	CASSSFGHNYEQYF
.	TRBV3-1	TRBJ2-1	.	TGTGCCAGCAGCCAAGTAGGTGGTGAGCAGTTCTTC	CASSQVGGEQFF
.	TRBV20-1	TRBJ2-7	.	TGCAGTGCTAACTTAAGGGTTGGTTACGAGCAGTACTTC	CSANLRVGYEQYF
.	TRBV20-1	TRBJ2-3	TRBD2	TGCAGTGCTTCTATCCTAGCGGGGGTTCGCACAGATACGCAGTATTTT	CSASILAGVRTDTQYF
.	TRBV5-1	TRBJ1-6	.	TGCGCCAACGACGCGAATGGGAGCTCCTATAATTCACCCCTCCACTTT	CANDANGSSYNSPLHF
.	TRBV20-1	TRBJ2-3	.	TGCAGTGCTAGTATTCGGGAGAAGGGGGGTACGCAGTATTTT	CSASIREKGGTQYF
.	TRBV30	TRBJ1-1	.	TGTGCCTGGGAGGACCAGGGTCCCACTGAAGCTTTCTTT	CAWEDQGPTEAFF
few	TRBV4-2	TRBJ2-6	.	TGTGCCAGCAGCCAAGGCCCCGCGGGGAATGGGGCCAACGTCCTGACTTTC	CASSQGPAGNGANVLTF
.	TRBV20-1	TRBJ1-1	.	TGCAGTGCTAGAGAACGGGGCTCTGAAGCTTTCTTT	CSARERGSEAFF
many	TRBV20-1	TRBJ2-5	.	TGCAGTGCTAGAGGACGGGGGGCATTCGAAGAGACCCAGTACTTC	CSARGRGAFEETQYF
.	TRBV7-3	TRBJ2-5	TRBD1	TGTGCCAGCAGCCCTTCTAGGGACAGCTCAGAGACCCAGTACTTC	CASSPSRDSSETQYF
many	TRBV7-2	TRBJ1-1	TRBD1	TGTGCCAGCAGCCCACAGGGGAGGGGTATGAACACTGAAGCTTTCTTT	CASSPQGRGMNTEAFF
many	TRBV4-1	TRBJ1-5	.	TGCGCCAGCAGCCAAGATCTGGGCGCCAATCAGCCCCAGCATTTT	CASSQDLGANQPQHF
few	TRBV20-1	TRBJ2-1	TRBD2	TGCAGTGCTAGTCGATTTAGCGGGAACAATGAGCAGTTCTTC	CSASRFSGNNEQFF
few	TRBV10-3	TRBJ2-3	TRBD1	TGTGCCATCGGCCGGGACAGGGGAACTGGGGGCACAGATACGCAGTATTTT	CAIGRDRGTGGTDTQYF
many	TRBV12-3/TRBV12-4	TRBJ2-7	TRBD2	TGTGCCAGCAACTCGGGACTAGCGGTTTGGGAGCAGTACTTC	CASNSGLAVWEQYF
.	TRBV20-1	TRBJ2-7	.	TGCAGTGCTAGAGATTTACCCAGGGAGGTATTCGGCTACGAGCAGTACTTC	CSARDLPREVFGYEQYF
.	TRBV10-3	TRBJ2-7	.	TGTGCCATCAGTGAGTCCACGGCTAGCAGGCCCTACGAGCAGTACTTC	CAISESTASRPYEQYF
many	TRBV3-1	TRBJ2-5	TRBD2	TGTGCCAGCAGCCACGAAGCCGGGCTAGCGGGGCAAGAGACCCAGTACTTC	CASSHEAGLAGQETQYF
few	TRBV7-3	TRBJ2-3	TRBD2	TGTGCCAGCAGCTTACGAGGGGGACTAGCGGCTAGCACAGATACGCAGTATTTT	CASSLRGGLAASTDTQYF
few	TRBV19	TRBJ2-7	TRBD2	TGTGCCAGTAGTTCGGGACTAGCGGCCTACGAGCAGTACTTC	CASSSGLAAYEQYF
few	TRBV6-5	TRBJ2-2	TRBD2	TGTGCCAGCAGTTACTGGGGCGGGAGTGGGACCGGGGAGCTGTTTTTT	CASSYWGGSGTGELFF
many	TRBV27	TRBJ2-5	TRBD2	TGTGCCAGCAGTTTAACTGGTAGCGGGGAGACCCAGTACTTC	CASSLTGSGETQYF
few	TRBV5-1	TRBJ2-6	.	TGTGCCAGCAGTCTCGGGGCCTCTGGGGCCAACGTCCTGACTTTC	CASSLGASGANVLTF
many	TRBV20-1	TRBJ2-7	TRBD2	TGCAGTGCACTTCACCCCGGGGGGATAGCGGGAGGTACCTCCTACGAGCAGTACTTC	CSALHPGGIAGGTSYEQYF
.	TRBV30	TRBJ2-7	TRBD1	TGTGCCTGGAGAACGACAGGGAACTCCTACGAGCAGTACTTC	CAWRTTGNSYEQYF
few	TRBV10-3	TRBJ2-7	TRBD2	TGTGCCATCAGCCTTAGCGGGCTCTCCTACGAGCAGTACTTC	CAISLSGLSYEQYF
.	TRBV7-2	TRBJ2-1	.	TGTGCCAGCAGCTCAGTCTATGAGCAGTTCTTC	CASSSVYEQFF